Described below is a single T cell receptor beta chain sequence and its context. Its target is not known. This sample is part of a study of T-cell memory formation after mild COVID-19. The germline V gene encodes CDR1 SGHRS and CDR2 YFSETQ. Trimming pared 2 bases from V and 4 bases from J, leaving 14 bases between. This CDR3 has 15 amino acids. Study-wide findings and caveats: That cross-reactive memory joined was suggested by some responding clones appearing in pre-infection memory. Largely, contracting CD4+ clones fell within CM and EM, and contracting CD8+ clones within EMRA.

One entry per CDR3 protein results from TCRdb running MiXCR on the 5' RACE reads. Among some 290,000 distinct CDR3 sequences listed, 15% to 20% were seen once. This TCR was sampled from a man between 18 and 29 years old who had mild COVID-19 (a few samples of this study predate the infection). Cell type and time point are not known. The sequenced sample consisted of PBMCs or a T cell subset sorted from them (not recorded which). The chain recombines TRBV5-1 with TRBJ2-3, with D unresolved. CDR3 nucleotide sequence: TGCGCCAGCAGCTTTTTCGACCCGGCGGCAGATACGCAGTATTTT. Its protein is CASSFFDPAADTQYF.